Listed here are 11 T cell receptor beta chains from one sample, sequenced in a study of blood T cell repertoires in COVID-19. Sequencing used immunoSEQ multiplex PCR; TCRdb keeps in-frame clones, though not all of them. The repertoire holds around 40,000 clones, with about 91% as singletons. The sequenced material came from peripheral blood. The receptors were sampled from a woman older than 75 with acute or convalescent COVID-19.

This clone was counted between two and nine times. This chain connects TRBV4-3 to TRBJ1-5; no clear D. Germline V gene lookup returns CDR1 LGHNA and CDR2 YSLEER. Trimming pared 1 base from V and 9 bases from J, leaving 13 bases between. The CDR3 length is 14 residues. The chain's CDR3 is CASSQGGRDVPQHF. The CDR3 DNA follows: TGCGCCAGCAGCCAAGGAGGCCGGGATGTGCCCCAGCATTTT.

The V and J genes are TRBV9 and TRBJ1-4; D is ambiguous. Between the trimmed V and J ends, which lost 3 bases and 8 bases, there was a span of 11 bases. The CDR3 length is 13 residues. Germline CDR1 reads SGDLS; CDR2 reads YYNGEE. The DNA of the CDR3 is TGTGCCAGCAGCGGAGCCCCCGGGGAAAAACTGTTTTTT. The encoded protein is CASSGAPGEKLFF.

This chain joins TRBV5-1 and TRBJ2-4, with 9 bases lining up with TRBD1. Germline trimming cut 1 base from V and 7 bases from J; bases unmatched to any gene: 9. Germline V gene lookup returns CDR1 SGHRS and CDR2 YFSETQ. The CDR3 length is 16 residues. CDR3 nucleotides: TGCGCCAGCAGCTTGATTCCAACAGGGGGCAAGAACATTCAGTACTTC. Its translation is CASSLIPTGGKNIQYF.

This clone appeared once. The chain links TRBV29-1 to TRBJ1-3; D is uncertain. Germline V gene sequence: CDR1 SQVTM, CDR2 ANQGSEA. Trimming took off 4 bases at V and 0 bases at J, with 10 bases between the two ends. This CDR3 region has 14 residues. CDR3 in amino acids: CSVVSQISGNTIYF. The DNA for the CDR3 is TGCAGCGTTGTTTCCCAGATCTCTGGAAACACCATATATTTT.

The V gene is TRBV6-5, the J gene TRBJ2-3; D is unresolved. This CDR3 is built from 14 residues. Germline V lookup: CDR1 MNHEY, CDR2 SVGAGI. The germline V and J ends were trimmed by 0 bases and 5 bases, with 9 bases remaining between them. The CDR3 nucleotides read TGTGCCAGCAGTTACTCTGCTGGGCAAGATACGCAGTATTTT. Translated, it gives CASSYSAGQDTQYF.

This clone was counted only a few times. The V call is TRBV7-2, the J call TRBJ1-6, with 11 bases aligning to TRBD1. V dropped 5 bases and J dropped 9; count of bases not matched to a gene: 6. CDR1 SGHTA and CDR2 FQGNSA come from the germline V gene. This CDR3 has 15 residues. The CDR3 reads CASSGRTGGGSPLHF. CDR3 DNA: TGTGCCAGCAGCGGGCGGACAGGGGGCGGTTCACCCCTCCACTTT. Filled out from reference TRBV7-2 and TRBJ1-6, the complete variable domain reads GAGVSQSPSNKVTEKGKDVELRCDPISGHTALYWYRQSLGQGLEFLIYFQGNSAPDKSGLPSDRFSAERTGGSVSTLTIQRTQQEDSAVYLCASSGRTGGGSPLHFGNGTRLTVT.

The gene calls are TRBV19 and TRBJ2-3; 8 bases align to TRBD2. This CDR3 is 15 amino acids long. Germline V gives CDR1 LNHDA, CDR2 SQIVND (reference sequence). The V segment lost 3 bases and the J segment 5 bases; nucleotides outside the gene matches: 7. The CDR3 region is CASSMRRGVEDTQYF. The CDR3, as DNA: TGTGCCAGTAGTATGAGGCGGGGGGTTGAAGATACGCAGTATTTT.

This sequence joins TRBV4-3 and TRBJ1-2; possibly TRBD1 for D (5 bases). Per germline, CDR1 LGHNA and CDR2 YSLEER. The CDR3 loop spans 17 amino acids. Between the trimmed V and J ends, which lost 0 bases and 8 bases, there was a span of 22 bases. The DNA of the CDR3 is TGCGCCAGCAGCCAAGATTCTAGGCAGGGCCTATCGGGCGGCTACACCTTC. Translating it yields CASSQDSRQGLSGGYTF.

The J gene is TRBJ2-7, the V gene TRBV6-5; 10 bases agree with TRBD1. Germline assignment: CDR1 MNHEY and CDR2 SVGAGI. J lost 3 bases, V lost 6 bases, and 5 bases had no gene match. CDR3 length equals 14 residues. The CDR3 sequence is CASRERTGGYEQYF. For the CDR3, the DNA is TGTGCCAGCAGAGAGAGGACAGGGGGCTACGAGCAGTACTTC.

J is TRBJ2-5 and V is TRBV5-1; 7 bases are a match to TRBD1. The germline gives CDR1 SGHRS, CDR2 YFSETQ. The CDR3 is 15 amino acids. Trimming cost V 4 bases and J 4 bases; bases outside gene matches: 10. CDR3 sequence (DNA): TGCGCCAGCAGCGCGAGGACAGGTGGGGGAGAGACCCAGTACTTC. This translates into CASSARTGGGETQYF.

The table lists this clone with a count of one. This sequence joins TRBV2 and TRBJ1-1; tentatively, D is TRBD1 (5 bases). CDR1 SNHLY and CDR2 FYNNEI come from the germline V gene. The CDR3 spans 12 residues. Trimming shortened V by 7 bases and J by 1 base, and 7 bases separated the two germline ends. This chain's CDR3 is CASNQGNTEAFF. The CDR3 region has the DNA TGTGCCAGCAATCAGGGGAACACTGAAGCTTTCTTT. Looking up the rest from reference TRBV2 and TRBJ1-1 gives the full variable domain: EPEVTQTPSHQVTQMGQEVILRCVPISNHLYFYWYRQILGQKVEFLVSFYNNEISEKSEIFDDQFSVERPDGSNFTLKIRSTKLEDSAMYFCASNQGNTEAFFGQGTRLTVV.